This T cell receptor (beta chain) was retrieved from a study of regulatory T cells in long-lasting Graves disease. This clonotype showed up many times. The authors built TCR beta libraries using iRepertoire HTBI primers and Arm-PCR of CDR3 regions. Via MiXCR, TCRdb re-called the multiplex PCR reads, giving one row per CDR3 protein. The sample consists of more than 300,000 distinct CDR3 sequences, around 15% of them appearing once. The time point denotes: newly diagnosed GD, antithyroid drugs for less than 3 months. From RNA extracted from PBMCs, the TCR library was made. V was cut by 6 bases and J by 2 bases, with 11 bases left in between. Looked up from germline, CDR1 is SQVTM and CDR2 is ANQGSEA. The CDR3 has 13 amino acids.

V is TRBV29-1 and J is TRBJ2-1; D might be TRBD1 or TRBD2, each matching 5 bases. The TCR was taken from a female donor with Graves disease. The material sequenced was peripheral blood mononuclear cells (PBMCs), taken at new diagnosis, from a patient treated with antithyroid drugs. The CDR3 nucleotides are TGCAGCGTAACCGGGACCACCTACAATGAGCAGTTCTTC. It specifies CSVTGTTYNEQFF.